A single sample gave rise to the 29 T cell receptor beta chains below, sequenced in a study of CD8+ T cells in alopecia areata. RNA was extracted and reverse transcribed into cDNA as the sequencing template. Sequencing used immunoSEQ multiplex PCR; TCRdb keeps in-frame clones, though not all of them. Here the sample spans about 270,000 clones, roughly 60% being singletons. Specified treatment: oral pan-JAK inhibitor, 5-10 mg twice daily. This specimen was CD4+ T cells sorted from blood, taken at roughly week 52, from a patient treated with tofacitinib. The source is a human donor with alopecia areata.

The chain is built from TRBV29-1 and TRBJ1-1; TRBD1 might be the D (5 bases). V lost 7 bases to trimming and J lost 0 bases, with 12 bases between them. The CDR3 is 13 amino acids. The germline V gene has CDR1 SQVTM and CDR2 ANQGSEA. The CDR3 here is CSAEEQVNTEAFF. For the CDR3, the DNA is TGCAGCGCTGAGGAACAGGTGAACACTGAAGCTTTCTTT.

This clone has more than one count but fewer than ten. The chain links TRBV14 to TRBJ2-5; 9 nucleotides match TRBD2. The trim removed 1 base at V and 2 bases at J, leaving 8 bases unmatched. CDR1 is SGHDN, CDR2 FVKESK, per germline. This CDR3 is built from 17 residues. The CDR3 reads CASSQVAGAPLQETQYF. The DNA of the CDR3 is TGTGCCAGCAGCCAAGTAGCGGGGGCCCCGCTACAAGAGACCCAGTACTTC.

CDR3: CSVSQTTNTEAFF. Written as DNA, the CDR3 is TGCAGCGTTTCTCAGACAACGAACACTGAAGCTTTCTTT. The chain joins TRBV29-1 to TRBJ1-1; D is unresolved. This CDR3 has 13 residues. The germline V gene encodes CDR1 SQVTM and CDR2 ANQGSEA. Trimming left V 5 bases short and J 1 base short, with 11 bases between.

The chain recombines TRBV5-1 with TRBJ1-2; D unclear. The CDR3 sequence is 15 residues long. Deletions cut 4 bases from V and 4 bases from J, with 17 bases between. The germline V gene has CDR1 SGHRS and CDR2 YFSETQ. CDR3 bases: TGCGCCAGCAGCCAAGACTCCCACGGAGGCTATGGCTACACCTTC. Residues: CASSQDSHGGYGYTF.

A note on this clone: The germline gene is not matched at one end of the junction; a read error may be the cause. The chain has TRBV7-7 and TRBJ2-5, with 12 bases fitting TRBD2. The CDR3 has 15 amino acids. Germline values: CDR1 SSHAT, CDR2 FNYEAQ (reference sequence). The CDR3 coding sequence is TGTGCTAGCAGCCCGCCGACTAGCGGGGGAGAGACCCAGTACTTC. Its translation is CASSPPTSGGETQYF.

The V and J genes are TRBV30 and TRBJ1-5; D is unclear. Germline CDR1 and CDR2: GTSNPN and SVGIG (reference sequence). CDR3 length: 14 amino acids. V shed 1 base and J shed 1 base, with 8 bases lying between them. The CDR3 sequence is CAWSGERSNQPQHF. The CDR3 DNA reads TGTGCCTGGAGTGGGGAACGGAGCAATCAGCCCCAGCATTTT.

On this clone: The sample contains more than one DNA sequence encoding this CDR3. This chain joins TRBV29-1 and TRBJ1-1; maybe TRBD1 (5 bases). Trimming removed 4 bases at V and 0 bases at J, with 6 bases between. CDR3 length equals 12 residues. CDR1 is SQVTM and CDR2 is ANQGSEA in the germline V gene. The CDR3 DNA is TGCAGCGTTGGACAGCTGAACACTGAAGCTTTCTTT. It codes for CSVGQLNTEAFF.

This clone appeared a few times. This rearrangement joins TRBV29-1 to TRBJ2-3; tentative D call: TRBD1 (6 bases). Germline V gene lookup returns CDR1 SQVTM and CDR2 ANQGSEA. The CDR3 has 13 amino acids. V gave up 7 bases and J gave up 1 base, with 12 bases separating them. CDR3 DNA: TGCAGCGGTACAGGGTTCCGCACAGATACGCAGTATTTT. As protein: CSGTGFRTDTQYF.

The J gene is TRBJ2-7, the V gene TRBV11-2, with 7 bases aligning to TRBD2. The V gene's germline CDR1 is SGHAT and CDR2 FQNNGV. V lost 4 bases, J lost 3 bases, and 6 bases stayed unmatched. The CDR3 covers 14 residues. CDR3 protein: CASSSSGGGYEQYF. The CDR3 DNA reads as TGTGCCAGCAGCTCTTCTGGCGGGGGCTACGAGCAGTACTTC.

The J gene is TRBJ1-1, the V gene TRBV5-4; tentatively, D is TRBD1 (6 bases). The CDR3 is 16 residues long. The V and J ends lost 4 bases and 1 base respectively, with 17 bases between them. Germline loops: CDR1 SGHNT, CDR2 YYREEE (reference sequence). The CDR3 protein is CASSQAGALGNTEAFF. Here the CDR3 DNA reads TGTGCCAGCAGCCAAGCAGGGGCCCTGGGGAACACTGAAGCTTTCTTT. The whole variable domain, filled in from reference TRBV5-4 and TRBJ1-1, reads ETGVTQSPTHLIKTRGQQVTLRCSSQSGHNTVSWYQQALGQGPQFIFQYYREEENGRGNFPPRFSGLQFPNYSSELNVNALELDDSALYLCASSQAGALGNTEAFFGQGTRLTVV.

The V call is TRBV6-1, the J call TRBJ1-6; no firm D call. The CDR3 covers 14 residues. With 1 base removed from V and 10 bases from J, the gap between germline ends came to 11 bases. The germline V gene has CDR1 MNHNS and CDR2 SASEGT. In DNA, the CDR3 is TGTGCCAGCAGTGAAGAGGTCCTTCGGTCACCCCTCCACTTT. This gives the protein CASSEEVLRSPLHF.

The rearrangement links TRBV2 to TRBJ2-7, with D tentatively TRBD1 (6 bases). Trimming shortened V by 3 bases and J by 7 bases, and 19 bases separated the two germline ends. Germline CDR1 SNHLY, CDR2 FYNNEI. CDR3 length: 15 amino acids. Written as DNA, the CDR3 is TGTGCCAGCAGTGAGGGGACACAGGTTCCTAGGGAGCAGTACTTC. It yields the protein CASSEGTQVPREQYF.

The J gene is TRBJ1-2, the V gene TRBV19; tentative D call: TRBD1 (5 bases). Germline CDR1 is LNHDA and CDR2 is SQIVND (reference sequence). V lost 5 bases to trimming and J lost 0 bases, with 13 bases between them. CDR3 length: 15 residues. CDR3 protein: CASSAGTASNYGYTF. The DNA of the CDR3 is TGTGCCAGTAGTGCAGGGACGGCTTCTAACTATGGCTACACCTTC.

This clone was counted a single time. The V gene is TRBV30, the J gene TRBJ1-1, with D tentatively TRBD1 (5 bases). Trimming took off 7 bases at V and 0 bases at J, with 9 bases between the two ends. This CDR3 is built from 12 residues. CDR1 is GTSNPN, CDR2 SVGIG, per germline (reference sequence). CDR3 in amino acids: CASDRLNTEAFF. The CDR3 nucleotides are TGTGCCTCCGACAGACTGAACACTGAAGCTTTCTTT.

This chain connects TRBV7-2 to TRBJ1-5; a possible D gene is TRBD1 (5 bases). Germline loops: CDR1 SGHTA, CDR2 FQGNSA. The CDR3 has 13 residues. Trimming took 1 base from V and 7 from J, leaving 8 bases between them. CDR3 in amino acids: CASSLDRRQPQHF. The CDR3 bases are TGTGCCAGCAGCTTAGACAGGAGGCAGCCCCAGCATTTT.

This clone was recorded a few times. The V and J genes are TRBV9 and TRBJ1-3, with a weak D call TRBD1 (6 bases). The CDR3 totals 15 residues. With 3 bases removed from V and 4 bases from J, the gap between germline ends came to 14 bases. Germline lookup yields CDR1 SGDLS and CDR2 YYNGEE. The CDR3 DNA is TGTGCCAGCAGCGCGGCACAGGGAACCGGAAACACCATATATTTT. The encoded protein is CASSAAQGTGNTIYF.

This sequence joins TRBV5-6 and TRBJ1-2; TRBD1 agrees at 7 bases. Per the germline V gene, CDR1 is SGHDT and CDR2 is YYEEEE. The CDR3 sequence is 13 residues long. V dropped 5 bases and J dropped 8; count of bases not matched to a gene: 9. The CDR3 bases are TGTGCCAGCAGTCGACAGGGAAAGATGGGCTACACCTTC. Translation gives CASSRQGKMGYTF.

The V call is TRBV2, the J call TRBJ2-2; TRBD2 agrees at 9 bases. The V and J ends lost 4 bases and 1 base, in that order; junction bases with no gene match: 7. The CDR3 extends over 17 amino acids. Germline CDR1 reads SNHLY; CDR2 reads FYNNEI. Here the CDR3 reads CASSVPQTSGNTGELFF. Here the CDR3 DNA reads TGTGCCAGCAGTGTCCCGCAGACTAGCGGGAACACCGGGGAGCTGTTTTTT.

This clone was seen a handful of times. This sequence joins TRBV10-3 and TRBJ1-2; possibly TRBD1 for D (6 bases). The germline V and J ends were trimmed by 2 bases and 7 bases, with 14 bases remaining between them. The CDR3 runs 14 residues. Germline V lookup: CDR1 ENHRY, CDR2 SYGVKD. Here the CDR3 reads CAISEPTGSGGYTF. The CDR3, as DNA: TGTGCCATCAGTGAGCCCACAGGGTCGGGTGGCTACACCTTC.

This chain links TRBV11-2 with TRBJ2-1; D uncertain. V lost 4 bases and J lost 10, with 5 bases in between. The CDR3 runs 10 residues. CDR1 is SGHAT, CDR2 FQNNGV, per germline. CDR3 protein: CASSSREQFF. The CDR3 DNA follows: TGTGCCAGCAGCTCCCGGGAGCAGTTCTTC. The whole variable domain, remainder taken from reference TRBV11-2 and TRBJ2-1, is EAGVAQSPRYKIIEKRQSVAFWCNPISGHATLYWYQQILGQGPKLLIQFQNNGVVDDSQLPKDRFSAERLKGVDSTLKIQPAKLEDSAVYLCASSSREQFFGPGTRLTVL.

The rearrangement uses TRBV30 and TRBJ1-2; D is undetermined. This CDR3 spans 15 amino acids. The germline gives CDR1 GTSNPN, CDR2 SVGIG (reference sequence). Trimming cost V 2 bases and J 4 bases, with 17 bases left between them. The CDR3 region is CAWSRRGKHFYGYTF. The CDR3 DNA follows: TGTGCCTGGAGTCGACGGGGAAAGCATTTCTATGGCTACACCTTC.

This chain connects TRBV11-2 to TRBJ2-1, with D possibly being TRBD1 (5 bases). CDR1 is SGHAT and CDR2 is FQNNGV in the germline V gene. V was cut by 5 bases and J by 6 bases, with 14 bases left in between. The CDR3 sequence is 14 residues long. For the CDR3, the DNA is TGTGCCAGCAGCCCTCGACAGCCGATCAATGAGCAGTTCTTC. This translates into CASSPRQPINEQFF.

V is TRBV5-1 and J is TRBJ2-1; D is possibly TRBD1 (6 bases). With 5 bases removed from V and 5 bases from J, the gap between germline ends came to 11 bases. Per the germline V gene, CDR1 is SGHRS and CDR2 is YFSETQ. The CDR3 extends over 13 amino acids. The CDR3 sequence: CASRRDTDNEQFF. DNA of the CDR3: TGCGCCAGCAGGAGGGACACCGACAATGAGCAGTTCTTC.

The chain employs TRBV4-1 and TRBJ1-2; TRBD1 aligns across 7 bases. The V and J ends lost 0 bases and 8 bases, in that order; junction bases with no gene match: 9. Germline CDR1 reads MGHRA; CDR2 reads YSYEKL. The CDR3 has 15 amino acids. CDR3 bases: TGCGCCAGCAGCCAAGATCCCGCTACAGGGGAGGGCTACACCTTC. Protein sequence: CASSQDPATGEGYTF.

This clone was found a few times. The chain couples TRBV25-1 to TRBJ2-2; D uncertain. The V end was cut by 2 bases, the J end by 4 bases, with 8 bases between. The CDR3 is 14 residues long. Germline V gene data show CDR1 as MGHDK and CDR2 as SYGVNS. CDR3 in amino acids: CASSEADFTGELFF. The DNA of the CDR3 is TGTGCCAGCAGTGAAGCGGATTTCACCGGGGAGCTGTTTTTT.

The chain links TRBV29-1 to TRBJ2-3; D not certain. Germline assignment: CDR1 SQVTM and CDR2 ANQGSEA. The germline V and J ends were trimmed by 4 bases and 6 bases, with 14 bases remaining between them. The CDR3 consists of 13 residues. The DNA of the CDR3 is TGCAGCGTTGGGGGTTCCAGCATGGATACGCAGTATTTT. It encodes CSVGGSSMDTQYF.

This clone was observed a few times. The chain links TRBV6-6 to TRBJ1-5; D may be TRBD1 (6 bases). CDR3 length: 15 amino acids. Germline V gives CDR1 MNHNY, CDR2 SVGAGI (reference sequence). The V end was cut by 2 bases, the J end by 3 bases, with 11 bases between. CDR3: CASSYLGTPNQPQHF. In DNA, the CDR3 is TGTGCCAGCAGTTACCTGGGGACACCCAATCAGCCCCAGCATTTT.

This clone was detected only a few times. V gene TRBV5-6 combines with J gene TRBJ2-3; D is undetermined. Germline V lookup: CDR1 SGHDT, CDR2 YYEEEE. The CDR3 is made up of 14 amino acids. V gave up 5 bases and J gave up 1 base, with 11 bases separating them. Written as DNA, the CDR3 is TGTGCCAGCAGTGCCGGGCCCCGCACAGATACGCAGTATTTT. Translated, it gives CASSAGPRTDTQYF.

The chain couples TRBV5-1 to TRBJ2-5, with a weak D call TRBD2 (6 bases). The germline V gene has CDR1 SGHRS and CDR2 YFSETQ. V dropped 10 bases and J dropped 4 bases, with 23 bases sitting between them. The CDR3 is 15 amino acids. CDR3 DNA sequence: TGCGCCTGCCGTACGGGAGAAAACGGAGGAGAGACCCAGTACTTC. This encodes CACRTGENGGETQYF.